These 11 T cell receptor beta chains came from one sample sequenced in a study of blood T cells in healthy people across ages. Primed by a sample-barcoded 5' primer and a J-beta primer mix, a second PCR proceeded for about 7 to 11 cycles. TCRdb re-called the 5' RACE reads through MiXCR, storing one row per CDR3 protein. The profile shows some 1,500,000 distinct CDR3 sequences, roughly two fifths of them singletons. The sequencing input was blood. The receptors shown here come from a woman under 30 in good health.

The chain recombines TRBV5-1 with TRBJ1-2; a weak D match, TRBD1 (5 bases). The CDR3 runs to 14 residues. Trimming left V 0 bases short and J 8 bases short, with 14 bases between. Germline CDR1 is SGHRS and CDR2 is YFSETQ. This chain's CDR3 is CASSLGAQGAGYTF. CDR3 nucleotides: TGCGCCAGCAGCTTGGGGGCCCAGGGCGCCGGCTACACCTTC.

This chain uses TRBV29-1 with TRBJ1-2; maybe TRBD1 (6 bases). The V end lost 0 bases, the J end lost 6 bases, and 17 bases lay between the germline ends. The CDR3 extends over 15 amino acids. CDR1 and CDR2 from the germline V gene are SQVTM and ANQGSEA. CDR3 nucleotides: TGCAGCGTTGAAGATTGGTCCAGGGGCGGGGATGGCTACACCTTC. The encoded protein is CSVEDWSRGGDGYTF.

This clonotype has a handful of counts. The chain couples TRBV20-1 to TRBJ1-5; TRBD1 aligns across 7 bases. The CDR3 extends over 16 amino acids. Germline V gene lookup returns CDR1 DFQATT and CDR2 SNEGSKA (reference sequence). V trimming: 2 bases; J trimming: 0 bases; junction bases outside the gene matches: 7. CDR3 DNA: TGCAGTGCTAGATCCGCTGACAGGGTTAGCAATCAGCCCCAGCATTTT. Translating it yields CSARSADRVSNQPQHF.

Only a few counts were recorded for this clonotype. V gene TRBV4-3 combines with J gene TRBJ1-1; no clear D. From germline, CDR1 is LGHNA and CDR2 YSLEER. The CDR3 is 14 residues long. V lost 4 bases, J lost 1 base, and 10 bases lay in between. Written as DNA, the CDR3 is TGCGCCAGCAGCCCGAGAGTCCAGAACACTGAAGCTTTCTTT. Translating it yields CASSPRVQNTEAFF.

A word on this clonotype: The junction departs from germline at one end; a sequencing error may be responsible. The V gene is TRBV5-1, the J gene TRBJ1-6, with D hard to call. Germline V gene sequence: CDR1 SGHRS, CDR2 YFSETQ. The CDR3 covers 13 residues. The CDR3 sequence is CASSLMNNSPHHF. The CDR3 region has the DNA TGCGCCAGCAGCTTAATGAATAATTCACCCCACCACTTT.

There are many counts of this clonotype. This chain uses TRBV29-1 with TRBJ2-3; no clear D gene. The germline V gene has CDR1 SQVTM and CDR2 ANQGSEA. The CDR3 covers 12 residues. V dropped 6 bases and J dropped 4 bases, with 11 bases sitting between them. The CDR3 reads CSVTPMADTQYF. The DNA of the CDR3 is TGCAGCGTCACTCCTATGGCAGATACGCAGTATTTT.

This clonotype showed up just a few times. The chain employs TRBV7-2 and TRBJ2-3, with TRBD2 matching over 7 bases. V shed 7 bases, J shed 7 bases, and the junction held 11 bases outside the gene matches. Looked up from germline, CDR1 is SGHTA and CDR2 is FQGNSA. This CDR3 contains 14 residues. CDR3 in DNA: TGTGCCAGCACCCCGCTAGCGGATCGCCATACGCAGTATTTT. This translates into CASTPLADRHTQYF.

This sequence joins TRBV15 and TRBJ2-1; tentatively, D is TRBD1 or TRBD2 (5 bases each). Germline loops: CDR1 LNHNV, CDR2 YYDKDF (reference sequence). This CDR3 comprises 14 residues. Trimming took 8 bases from V and 2 from J, leaving 13 bases between them. As DNA, the CDR3 is TGTGCCACCGGCGAGTGGGGACCCTACAATGAGCAGTTCTTC. Amino acids: CATGEWGPYNEQFF.

As for this clonotype: One end of the junction fails to match germline, which may point to a read error. CDR3 in DNA: TGTACCAGCAGCTTATCGGAGACCCAGTACTTC. Its protein product is CTSSLSETQYF. The rearrangement links TRBV7-9 to TRBJ2-5, with D uncertain. The CDR3 length is 11 residues. Looked up from germline, CDR1 is SEHNR and CDR2 is FQNEAQ (reference sequence).

The chain employs TRBV7-3 and TRBJ2-1; a weak D match, TRBD1 (5 bases). CDR1 SGHTA and CDR2 FQGTGA come from the germline V gene. The CDR3 spans 15 residues. V was trimmed by 5 bases and J by 4 bases, leaving 15 bases between them. This CDR3 reads CASSPQAALYNEQFF. CDR3 nucleotide sequence: TGTGCCAGCAGCCCACAGGCTGCGTTGTACAATGAGCAGTTCTTC.

The V gene is TRBV6-5, the J gene TRBJ1-6; D perhaps matches TRBD1 (5 bases). Germline CDR1 MNHEY, CDR2 SVGAGI. CDR3 size: 15 residues. V was pared by 7 bases and J by 4 bases, with 14 bases between. This CDR3 reads CASTLRGFYNSPLHF. The CDR3 nucleotides read TGTGCCAGCACCCTAAGGGGCTTTTATAATTCACCCCTCCACTTT.